The 25 T cell receptor beta chains below were found in one sample sequenced in a study of beta chain features in type 1 diabetes. cDNA synthesis used the whole RNA isolate, giving expressed TCRB sequences. TCRdb keeps only in-frame clones here, not all; method: immunoSEQ multiplex PCR. Of roughly 500,000 clones in the sample, roughly an eighth were seen once. The sequencing sample was made of naive CD4+ T cells from blood. Every receptor here comes from a woman aged 18-29 years in good health.

In its sample, this clone was seen a few times. The rearrangement uses TRBV7-2 and TRBJ2-3; TRBD1 matches at 8 bases. After removal of 2 bases from V and 9 bases from J, the junction contained 10 bases not matched to a gene. CDR3 length equals 15 residues. Germline-derived CDR1 and CDR2 are SGHTA and FQGNSA. In DNA, the CDR3 is TGTGCCAGCAGCTTACCGAGGACAGGGAAGGACACGCAGTATTTT. Its protein is CASSLPRTGKDTQYF.

This clone was found a few times. The chain links TRBV2 to TRBJ1-1; 9 bases align to TRBD1. Unmatched junction bases numbered 12, after V lost 6 bases and J lost 1 base. This CDR3 is 17 amino acids long. Germline V gene lookup returns CDR1 SNHLY and CDR2 FYNNEI. DNA for the CDR3: TGTGCCAGCAGGAGGGCCCGGGACAGGGCAGCGAACACTGAAGCTTTCTTT. Its protein is CASRRARDRAANTEAFF. Combining the CDR3 with reference TRBV2 and TRBJ1-1 gives the whole variable domain EPEVTQTPSHQVTQMGQEVILRCVPISNHLYFYWYRQILGQKVEFLVSFYNNEISEKSEIFDDQFSVERPDGSNFTLKIRSTKLEDSAMYFCASRRARDRAANTEAFFGQGTRLTVV.

V usage is TRBV10-3 and J usage is TRBJ1-2, with D maybe TRBD1 (5 bases). CDR3 length equals 13 residues. Germline CDR1 is ENHRY and CDR2 is SYGVKD. Trimming took 8 bases from V and 7 from J, leaving 17 bases between them. CDR3 DNA: TGTGCCATCTGGGGGGAAACCTGGGGTGGCTACACCTTC. It codes for CAIWGETWGGYTF.

V gene TRBV6-8 combines with J gene TRBJ2-7, with TRBD2 matching over 7 bases. V trimming: 11 bases; J trimming: 9 bases; junction bases outside the gene matches: 22. Germline V lookup: CDR1 MNHGY, CDR2 SAAAGT. There are 15 residues in the CDR3. CDR3 coding DNA: TGTGCCCACAATCACCGGGAGGACCGGGAAGGGGCGCAGTACGTC. Its translation: CAHNHREDREGAQYV.

A few counts support this clone. This chain joins TRBV5-1 and TRBJ2-3, with D unresolved. The germline V and J ends were trimmed by 0 bases and 3 bases, with 11 bases remaining between them. Germline V gene data show CDR1 as SGHRS and CDR2 as YFSETQ. The length of the CDR3 is 15 residues. The CDR3 DNA reads TGCGCCAGCAGCTTGGCCCCCTTTTTGACAGATACGCAGTATTTT. Protein: CASSLAPFLTDTQYF.

The chain joins TRBV7-2 to TRBJ2-2; D is undetermined. The CDR3 extends over 13 amino acids. Trimming shortened V by 5 bases and J by 5 bases, and 9 bases separated the two germline ends. Germline CDR1 reads SGHTA; CDR2 reads FQGNSA. As DNA, the CDR3 is TGTGCCAGCAGCCCGCGTGGTACCGGGGAGCTGTTTTTT. Encoded protein: CASSPRGTGELFF.

In this sample, this clone turned up a few times. V gene TRBV28 combines with J gene TRBJ2-1; no clear D. The CDR3 has 11 amino acids. CDR1 and CDR2 from the germline V gene are MDHEN and SYDVKM. Trimming cost V 5 bases and J 11 bases, with 10 bases left between them. The CDR3 DNA reads as TGTGCCAGCAGTCAACCAGTGCAGCAGTTCTTC. It translates to CASSQPVQQFF.

CDR3 protein: CASSQGDTGELFF. DNA for the CDR3: TGTGCCAGCAGCCAGGGGGACACCGGGGAGCTGTTTTTT. The rearrangement joins TRBV7-7 to TRBJ2-2; 7 positions agree with TRBD1. Germline trimming cut 5 bases from V and 3 bases from J; bases unmatched to any gene: 0. CDR1 and CDR2 (germline): SSHAT, FNYEAQ (reference sequence). The CDR3 is made up of 13 amino acids.

This clone was recorded a few times. The chain carries TRBV19 and TRBJ1-5; D gene unclear. Trimming left V 0 bases short and J 2 bases short, with 8 bases between. The CDR3 has 15 residues. CDR1 LNHDA and CDR2 SQIVND come from the germline V gene (reference sequence). CDR3 amino acids: CASSIDRGGNQPQHF. CDR3 DNA: TGTGCCAGTAGTATAGATCGGGGAGGCAATCAGCCCCAGCATTTT.

This clone was seen a few times. This clone may be a read error of a much larger clone one base away. The same CDR3 can be traced to other DNA sequences in this sample. The chain links TRBV14 to TRBJ2-1; D is ambiguous. This CDR3 spans 13 amino acids. Germline CDR1 and CDR2: SGHDN and FVKESK. Trimming took 1 base from V and 5 from J, leaving 6 bases between them. This CDR3 is CASSQGLDNEQFF. The CDR3 DNA is TGTGCCAGCAGCCAAGGGCTGGACAATGAGCAGTTCTTC.

This clone was found a few times. This sequence joins TRBV7-2 and TRBJ2-7; TRBD1 matches 8 bases. The V gene end was trimmed by 5 bases and the J gene end by 3 bases; junction bases not matched to a gene: 3. CDR3 length: 13 amino acids. CDR1 is SGHTA and CDR2 is FQGNSA in the germline V gene. The CDR3 protein is CASSAGQDYEQYF. CDR3 sequence (DNA): TGTGCCAGCAGCGCGGGACAGGACTACGAGCAGTACTTC.

This clone was recorded a few times. The genes are TRBV7-2 and TRBJ1-1, with D unresolved. Trimming removed 1 base from V and 9 bases from J, with 12 bases in between. Germline CDR1 and CDR2: SGHTA and FQGNSA. This CDR3 is built from 13 residues. CDR3 amino acids: CASSLGGSTKAFF. The CDR3 bases are TGTGCCAGCAGCTTAGGAGGTTCAACTAAAGCTTTCTTT.

The table lists this clone with a count of one. This chain connects TRBV7-2 to TRBJ2-2; either TRBD1 or TRBD2 may supply D (6 bases each). V gave up 4 bases and J gave up 6 bases, with 18 bases separating them. The CDR3 length is 16 residues. Germline values: CDR1 SGHTA, CDR2 FQGNSA. CDR3 in amino acids: CASSSWTKGGSGELFF. The CDR3 DNA is TGTGCCAGCAGCTCCTGGACTAAGGGGGGCTCCGGGGAGCTGTTTTTT.

This clone showed up just a few times. The chain links TRBV10-3 to TRBJ2-3, with unresolved D. Germline lookup yields CDR1 ENHRY and CDR2 SYGVKD. Between the trimmed V and J ends, which lost 6 bases and 2 bases, there was a span of 15 bases. The CDR3 contains 15 residues. The CDR3 DNA follows: TGTGCCATCAGCGATAATTTCGCCTACACAGATACGCAGTATTTT. This codes for CAISDNFAYTDTQYF.

This clone was detected a few times. The J gene is TRBJ1-2, the V gene TRBV7-2; perhaps TRBD1 as D (5 bases). Germline assignment: CDR1 SGHTA and CDR2 FQGNSA. Trimming removed 5 bases at V and 5 bases at J, with 15 bases between. The CDR3 extends over 14 amino acids. Here the CDR3 DNA reads TGTGCCAGCAGCACATCCGGGACTGATTATGGCTACACCTTC. As protein: CASSTSGTDYGYTF.

The chain employs TRBV6-1 and TRBJ2-5; D may be TRBD2 (5 bases). Trimming removed 4 bases from V and 5 bases from J, with 11 bases in between. CDR3 length: 13 amino acids. CDR1 is MNHNS and CDR2 is SASEGT in the germline V gene. CDR3 DNA: TGTGCCAGCAGTGCTAGCATACGCGAGACCCAGTACTTC. As protein: CASSASIRETQYF.

The rearrangement joins TRBV4-1 to TRBJ2-7; tentatively, D is TRBD1 or TRBD2 (6 bases each). CDR1 is MGHRA, CDR2 YSYEKL, per germline. The CDR3 has 15 residues. Trimming left V 4 bases short and J 2 bases short, with 15 bases between. CDR3 DNA: TGCGCCAGCAGCCCACGATTGGGGGGCCCCTACGAGCAGTACGTC. Protein sequence: CASSPRLGGPYEQYV.

J is TRBJ2-4 and V is TRBV6-6; no reliable D call. Germline loops: CDR1 MNHNY, CDR2 SVGAGI (reference sequence). This CDR3 is 12 amino acids long. V was shortened by 9 bases and J by 2 bases, with 8 bases between the two germline ends. CDR3 loop: CASQTPKNIQYF. The CDR3 nucleotides read TGTGCCAGTCAGACTCCCAAAAACATTCAGTACTTC.

V is TRBV5-1 and J is TRBJ2-1; TRBD2 is a possible D gene (6 bases). Trimming pared 2 bases from V and 4 bases from J, leaving 13 bases between. The CDR3 totals 15 residues. Germline V gives CDR1 SGHRS, CDR2 YFSETQ. In nucleotides, the CDR3 is TGCGCCAGCAGCTTCCGGAGCGGAGGGTACAATGAGCAGTTCTTC. This codes for CASSFRSGGYNEQFF.

The chain carries TRBV9 and TRBJ2-1; 13 bases map to TRBD2. Germline V gives CDR1 SGDLS, CDR2 YYNGEE. The ends lost 4 bases at V and 9 bases at J; junction bases unmatched: 10. This CDR3 is 16 amino acids long. CDR3 amino acids: CASSLTGTSGESEQFF. DNA for the CDR3: TGTGCCAGCAGCCTCACCGGGACTAGCGGGGAGAGTGAGCAGTTCTTC. The full variable domain, rest sourced from reference TRBV9 and TRBJ2-1, is DSGVTQTPKHLITATGQRVTLRCSPRSGDLSVYWYQQSLDQGLQFLIQYYNGEERAKGNILERFSAQQFPDLHSELNLSSLELGDSALYFCASSLTGTSGESEQFFGPGTRLTVL.

This clone showed up just a few times. The DNA for the CDR3 is TGCGCCAGCAGCCCCATACCAGGGAACACTGAAGCTTTCTTT. Protein sequence: CASSPIPGNTEAFF. This sequence joins TRBV5-1 and TRBJ1-1; D unresolved. The CDR3 is 14 residues long. The germline V gene has CDR1 SGHRS and CDR2 YFSETQ. Trimming shortened V by 4 bases and J by 1 base, and 11 bases separated the two germline ends. The variable domain in full, completed from reference TRBV5-1 and TRBJ1-1, reads KAGVTQTPRYLIKTRGQQVTLSCSPISGHRSVSWYQQTPGQGLQFLFEYFSETQRNKGNFPGRFSGRQFSNSRSEMNVSTLELGDSALYLCASSPIPGNTEAFFGQGTRLTVV.

This clone appeared a few times. This CDR3 reads CASSAQNNEQFF. The CDR3 DNA follows: TGTGCCAGCAGTGCTCAGAACAATGAGCAGTTCTTC. The chain joins TRBV2 to TRBJ2-1; D gene ambiguous. CDR3 size: 12 residues. The germline CDR1 and CDR2 sequences are SNHLY and FYNNEI. With 4 bases removed from V and 5 bases from J, the gap between germline ends came to 6 bases.

CDR3: CASSKAGHVTYEQYF. CDR3 DNA sequence: TGTGCCAGCAGCAAAGCTGGACACGTAACCTACGAGCAGTACTTC. The rearrangement links TRBV21-1 to TRBJ2-7; the DNA was not used to check the table's D call, TRBD1. TRBV21-1 is tagged as a pseudogene. The CDR3 length is 15 residues.

The chain links TRBV29-1 to TRBJ2-5, with a tentative D call TRBD1 (5 bases). This CDR3 has 14 amino acids. Trimming took 5 bases from V and 5 from J, leaving 18 bases between them. CDR1 SQVTM and CDR2 ANQGSEA come from the germline V gene. In DNA form, the CDR3 reads TGCAGCGTTCTACAGGCATATCGGGCGGAGACCCAGTACTTC. This sequence encodes CSVLQAYRAETQYF.

This clone occurred a few times. Because the CDR3's place on the DNA is in doubt, the DNA is left out and the CDR3 is given as listed by TCRdb. The chain joins TRBV7-9 to TRBJ2-2. The CDR3 adds up to 17 amino acids, both ends counted. Germline assignment: CDR1 SEHNR and CDR2 FQNEAQ (reference sequence). This CDR3 is CASSFTTLRFGTGELFF.